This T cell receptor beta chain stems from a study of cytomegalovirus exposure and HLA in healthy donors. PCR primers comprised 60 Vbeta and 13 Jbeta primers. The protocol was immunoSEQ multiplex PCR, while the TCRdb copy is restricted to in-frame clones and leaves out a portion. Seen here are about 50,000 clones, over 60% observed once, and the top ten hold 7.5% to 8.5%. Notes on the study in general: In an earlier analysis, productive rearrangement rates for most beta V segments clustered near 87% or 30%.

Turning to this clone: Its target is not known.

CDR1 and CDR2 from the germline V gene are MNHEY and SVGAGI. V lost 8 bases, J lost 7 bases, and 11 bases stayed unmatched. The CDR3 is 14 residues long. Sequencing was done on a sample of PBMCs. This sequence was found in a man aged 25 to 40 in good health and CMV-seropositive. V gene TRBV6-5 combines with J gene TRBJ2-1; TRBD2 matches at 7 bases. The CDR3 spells CASVLEGRANEQFF. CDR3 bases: TGTGCCAGCGTATTGGAGGGGAGGGCGAATGAGCAGTTCTTC.